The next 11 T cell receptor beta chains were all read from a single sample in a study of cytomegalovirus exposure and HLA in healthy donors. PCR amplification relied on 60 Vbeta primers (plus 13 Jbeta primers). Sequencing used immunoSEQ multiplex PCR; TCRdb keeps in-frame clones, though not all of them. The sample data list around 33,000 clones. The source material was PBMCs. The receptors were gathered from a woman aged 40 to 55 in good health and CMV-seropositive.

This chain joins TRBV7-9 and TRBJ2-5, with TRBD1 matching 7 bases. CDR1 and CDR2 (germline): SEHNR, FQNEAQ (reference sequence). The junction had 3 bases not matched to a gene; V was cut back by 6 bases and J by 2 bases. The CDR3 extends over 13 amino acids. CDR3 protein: CASRSGQQETQYF. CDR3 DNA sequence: TGTGCCAGCAGATCGGGACAGCAAGAGACCCAGTACTTC.

CDR3: CASSTRDYYTGELFF. The CDR3 bases are TGTGCCAGTAGTACCCGGGACTACTACACCGGGGAGCTGTTTTTT. V gene TRBV19 combines with J gene TRBJ2-2, with 7 nucleotides matching TRBD2. This CDR3 is 15 amino acids long. Germline V lookup: CDR1 LNHDA, CDR2 SQIVND (reference sequence). The ends lost 4 bases at V and 3 bases at J; junction bases unmatched: 5.

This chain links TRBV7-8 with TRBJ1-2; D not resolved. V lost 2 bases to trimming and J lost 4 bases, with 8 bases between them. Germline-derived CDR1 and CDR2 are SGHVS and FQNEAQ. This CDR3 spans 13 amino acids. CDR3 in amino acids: CASSLNNLYGYTF. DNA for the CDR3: TGTGCCAGCAGCTTAAACAACCTCTATGGCTACACCTTC.

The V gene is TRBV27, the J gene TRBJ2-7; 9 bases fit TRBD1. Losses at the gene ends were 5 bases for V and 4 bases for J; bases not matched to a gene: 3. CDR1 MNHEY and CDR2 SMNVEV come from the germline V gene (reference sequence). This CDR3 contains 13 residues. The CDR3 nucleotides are TGTGCCAGCAGTCCGGGGACAGGGTACGAGCAGTACTTC. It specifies CASSPGTGYEQYF.

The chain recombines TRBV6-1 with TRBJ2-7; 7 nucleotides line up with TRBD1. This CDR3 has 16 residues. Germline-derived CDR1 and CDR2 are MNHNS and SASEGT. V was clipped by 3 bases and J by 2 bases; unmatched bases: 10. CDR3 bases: TGTGCCAGCAGTGACTACAGGGGCCAGTTGGCCTACGAGCAGTACTTC. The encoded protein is CASSDYRGQLAYEQYF.

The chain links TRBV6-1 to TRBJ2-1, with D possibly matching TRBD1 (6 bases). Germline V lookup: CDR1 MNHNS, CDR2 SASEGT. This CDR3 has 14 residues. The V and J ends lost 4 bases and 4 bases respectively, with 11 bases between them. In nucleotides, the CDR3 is TGTGCCAGCAGTGCCCTACAGGGTTACAATGAGCAGTTCTTC. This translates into CASSALQGYNEQFF.

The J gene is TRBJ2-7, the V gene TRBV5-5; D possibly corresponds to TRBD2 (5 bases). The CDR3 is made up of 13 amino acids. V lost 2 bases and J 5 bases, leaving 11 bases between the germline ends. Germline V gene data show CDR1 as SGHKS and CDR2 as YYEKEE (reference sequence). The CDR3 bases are TGTGCCAGCAGCTTTGGAGGTGTCGACGAGCAGTACTTC. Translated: CASSFGGVDEQYF. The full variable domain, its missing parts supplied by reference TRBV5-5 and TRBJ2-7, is DAGVTQSPTHLIKTRGQQVTLRCSPISGHKSVSWYQQVLGQGPQFIFQYYEKEERGRGNFPDRFSARQFPNYSSELNVNALLLGDSALYLCASSFGGVDEQYFGPGTRLTVT.

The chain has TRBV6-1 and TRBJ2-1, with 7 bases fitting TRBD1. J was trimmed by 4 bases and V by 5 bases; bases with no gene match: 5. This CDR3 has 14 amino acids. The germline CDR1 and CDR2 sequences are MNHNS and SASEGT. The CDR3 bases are TGTGCCAGCAGTACAACGGGACAGTACAATGAGCAGTTCTTC. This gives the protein CASSTTGQYNEQFF.

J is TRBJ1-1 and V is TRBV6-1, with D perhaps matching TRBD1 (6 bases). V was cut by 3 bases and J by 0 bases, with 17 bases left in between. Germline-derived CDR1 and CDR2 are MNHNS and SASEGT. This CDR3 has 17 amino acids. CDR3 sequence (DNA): TGTGCCAGCAGTGACGTTACAGGGTATGAGTTGAACACTGAAGCTTTCTTT. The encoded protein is CASSDVTGYELNTEAFF.

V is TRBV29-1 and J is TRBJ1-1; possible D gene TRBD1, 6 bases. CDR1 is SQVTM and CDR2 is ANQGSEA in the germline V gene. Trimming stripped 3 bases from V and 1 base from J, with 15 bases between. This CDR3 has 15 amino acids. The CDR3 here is CSVEMRGWTNTEAFF. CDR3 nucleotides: TGCAGCGTTGAGATGAGGGGGTGGACGAACACTGAAGCTTTCTTT. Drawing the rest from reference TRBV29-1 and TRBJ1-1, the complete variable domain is SAVISQKPSRDICQRGTSLTIQCQVDSQVTMMFWYRQQPGQSLTLIATANQGSEATYESGFVIDKFPISRPNLTFSTLTVSNMSPEDSSIYLCSVEMRGWTNTEAFFGQGTRLTVV.

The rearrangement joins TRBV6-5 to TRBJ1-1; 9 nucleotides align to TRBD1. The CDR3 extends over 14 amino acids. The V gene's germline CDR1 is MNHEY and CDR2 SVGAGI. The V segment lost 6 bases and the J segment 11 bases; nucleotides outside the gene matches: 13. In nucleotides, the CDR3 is TGTGCCAGCAGAATACTAACCCGGGACAGGGCCGCTTTCTTT. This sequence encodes CASRILTRDRAAFF.